This T cell receptor (beta chain) was sequenced during a study of blood T cell repertoires in COVID-19. In the study overall: The cDNA or gDNA used as material had been derived from T cells, B-cell-depleted T cells, or PBMCs.

The length of the CDR3 is 15 residues. Per the germline V gene, CDR1 is SGHAT and CDR2 is FQNNGV. The ends were cut back, 3 bases at V and 2 bases at J, with 12 bases in the middle. As processed by the authors: Estimates of nucleated cell counts were drawn from the amplification of reference gene primers. The repertoire was sequenced with immunoSEQ multiplex PCR; TCRdb's copy has only in-frame clones and lacks some. Clonal size and the V and J genes are those of that table, whereas D and trimming came from the DNA. The data show 150,000 to 200,000 clones, about 81% seen once. A Seattle source enrolled patients during active infection and followed them longitudinally.

Sequencing was performed on peripheral blood. This receptor was taken from a woman of 80 years or more with COVID-19, enrolled during active disease. This chain links TRBV11-2 with TRBJ2-3; D gene uncertain. In nucleotides, the CDR3 is TGTGCCAGCAGCTTTGGGTCGCTAGTCACAGATACGCAGTATTTT. Its translation is CASSFGSLVTDTQYF.